This TCR beta chain was sequenced during a study of lymphopenia after photon versus proton radiotherapy. Study findings and constraints: Post-nadir TCR diversity decline inversely tracked overall survival among those who died. After lymphocyte nadir, photon-treated repertoires showed oligoclonal expansion, especially CD8+ Temra. Photon-treated patients lost naive T cells and TCR diversity; proton-treated stayed stable. Only patients who died were analyzed for survival; proton advantage is unproven.

Clones were read by immunoSEQ multiplex PCR, and TCRdb kept only the in-frame ones, dropping some. This sample carries more than 15,000 clones, 80% to 90% of them seen once, and the ten largest clones take under 3.5%. This clone was seen a few times. What it binds is not known. The V and J ends lost 4 bases and 4 bases respectively, with 13 bases between them. CDR3 length: 13 residues. Germline values: CDR1 GTSNPN, CDR2 SVGIG (reference sequence). The origin of this receptor is a woman aged 50 to 60 with pancreatic cancer. The chain carries TRBV30 and TRBJ1-2; D might be TRBD1 (5 bases). The sequencing here drew on peripheral blood, taken from a patient treated with photon-based radiotherapy. The CDR3 DNA follows: TGTGCCTGGAAATCGCGACAGATCTATGGCTACACCTTC. This gives the protein CAWKSRQIYGYTF.